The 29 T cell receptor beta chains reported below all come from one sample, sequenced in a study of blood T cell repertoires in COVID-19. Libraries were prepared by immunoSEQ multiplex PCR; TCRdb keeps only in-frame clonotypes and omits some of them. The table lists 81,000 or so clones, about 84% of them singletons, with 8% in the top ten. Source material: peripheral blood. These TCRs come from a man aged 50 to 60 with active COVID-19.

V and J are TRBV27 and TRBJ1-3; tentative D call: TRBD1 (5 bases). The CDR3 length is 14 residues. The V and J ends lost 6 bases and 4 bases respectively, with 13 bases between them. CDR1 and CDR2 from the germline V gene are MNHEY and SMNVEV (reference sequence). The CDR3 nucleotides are TGTGCCAGCAGGGGGGGGATGAGGGGAAACACCATATATTTT. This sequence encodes CASRGGMRGNTIYF.

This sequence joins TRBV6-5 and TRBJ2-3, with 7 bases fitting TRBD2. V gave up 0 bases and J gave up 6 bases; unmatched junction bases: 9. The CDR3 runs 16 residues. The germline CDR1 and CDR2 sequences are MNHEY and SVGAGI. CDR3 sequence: CASSYSGVAGGDTQYF. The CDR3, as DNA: TGTGCCAGCAGTTACTCGGGGGTAGCGGGCGGGGATACGCAGTATTTT.

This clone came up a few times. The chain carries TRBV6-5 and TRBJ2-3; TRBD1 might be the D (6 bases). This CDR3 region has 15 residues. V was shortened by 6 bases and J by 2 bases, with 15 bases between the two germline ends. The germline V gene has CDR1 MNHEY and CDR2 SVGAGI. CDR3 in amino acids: CASRSGHRNTDTQYF. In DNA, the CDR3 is TGTGCCAGCAGATCGGGACACCGAAACACAGATACGCAGTATTTT.

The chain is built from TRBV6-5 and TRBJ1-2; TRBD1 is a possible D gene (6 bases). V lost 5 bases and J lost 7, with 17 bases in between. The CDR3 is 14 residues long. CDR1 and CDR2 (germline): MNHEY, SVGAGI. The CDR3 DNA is TGTGCCAGCAGTAAAAATCGGGACAACATTGGCTACACCTTC. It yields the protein CASSKNRDNIGYTF.

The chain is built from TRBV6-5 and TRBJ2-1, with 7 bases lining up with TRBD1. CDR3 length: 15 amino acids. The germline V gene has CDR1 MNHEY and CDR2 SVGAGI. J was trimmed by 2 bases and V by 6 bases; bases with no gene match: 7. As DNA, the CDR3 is TGTGCCAGCAGAAAGACAGGGTCTGCCTACAATGAGCAGTTCTTC. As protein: CASRKTGSAYNEQFF.

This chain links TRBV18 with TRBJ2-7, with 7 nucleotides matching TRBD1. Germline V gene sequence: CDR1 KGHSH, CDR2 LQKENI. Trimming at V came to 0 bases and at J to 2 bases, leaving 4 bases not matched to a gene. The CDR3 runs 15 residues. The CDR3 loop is CASSPPGQGAYEQYF. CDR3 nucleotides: TGTGCCAGCTCACCACCGGGGCAGGGGGCCTACGAGCAGTACTTC.

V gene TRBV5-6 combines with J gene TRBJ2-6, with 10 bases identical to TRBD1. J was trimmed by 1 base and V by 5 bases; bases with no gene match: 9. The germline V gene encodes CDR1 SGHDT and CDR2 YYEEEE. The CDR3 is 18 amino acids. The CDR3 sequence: CASRGGQGVSSGANVLTF. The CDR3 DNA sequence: TGTGCCAGCAGGGGCGGACAGGGGGTTTCTTCTGGGGCCAACGTCCTGACTTTC.

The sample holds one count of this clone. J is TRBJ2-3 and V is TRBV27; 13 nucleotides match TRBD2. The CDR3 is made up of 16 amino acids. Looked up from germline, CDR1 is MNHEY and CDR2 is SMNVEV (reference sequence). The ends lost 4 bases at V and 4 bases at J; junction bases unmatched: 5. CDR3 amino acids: CASSSWTSGSADTQYF. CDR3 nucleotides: TGTGCCAGCAGTTCTTGGACTAGCGGGAGTGCAGATACGCAGTATTTT.

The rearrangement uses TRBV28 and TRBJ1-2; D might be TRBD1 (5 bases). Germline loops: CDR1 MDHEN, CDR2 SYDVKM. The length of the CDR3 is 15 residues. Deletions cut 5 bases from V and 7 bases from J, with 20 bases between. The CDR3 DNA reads TGTGCCAGCAGTCTCCCGTGGGGAGGGCAGGGTGGCTACACCTTC. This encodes CASSLPWGGQGGYTF.

The CDR3 spells CASSGRQGAPYEQYF. The CDR3 coding sequence is TGTGCCAGCAGCGGACGACAGGGGGCCCCCTACGAGCAGTACTTC. The chain joins TRBV7-2 to TRBJ2-7, with 10 bases fitting TRBD1. Trimming took 5 bases from V and 2 from J; bases not matched to a gene: 6. The CDR3 has 15 amino acids. CDR1 is SGHTA and CDR2 is FQGNSA in the germline V gene.

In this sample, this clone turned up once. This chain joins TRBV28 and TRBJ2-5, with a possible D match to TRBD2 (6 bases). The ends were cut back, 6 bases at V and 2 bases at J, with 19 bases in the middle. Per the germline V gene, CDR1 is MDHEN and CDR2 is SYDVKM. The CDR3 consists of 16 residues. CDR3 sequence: CASSPGTLRGQETQYF. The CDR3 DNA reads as TGTGCCAGCAGCCCCGGGACTCTTAGGGGACAAGAGACCCAGTACTTC. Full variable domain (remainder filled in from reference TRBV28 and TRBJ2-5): DVKVTQSSRYLVKRTGEKVFLECVQDMDHENMFWYRQDPGLGLRLIYFSYDVKMKEKGDIPEGYSVSREKKERFSLILESASTNQTSMYLCASSPGTLRGQETQYFGPGTRLLVL.

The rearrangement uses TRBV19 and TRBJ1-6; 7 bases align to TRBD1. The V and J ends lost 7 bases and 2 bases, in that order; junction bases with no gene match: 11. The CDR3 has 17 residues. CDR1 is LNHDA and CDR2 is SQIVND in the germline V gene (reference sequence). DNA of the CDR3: TGTGCCAGTACCGAAGGGGGCGTTATGACCTATAATTCACCCCTCCACTTT. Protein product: CASTEGGVMTYNSPLHF.

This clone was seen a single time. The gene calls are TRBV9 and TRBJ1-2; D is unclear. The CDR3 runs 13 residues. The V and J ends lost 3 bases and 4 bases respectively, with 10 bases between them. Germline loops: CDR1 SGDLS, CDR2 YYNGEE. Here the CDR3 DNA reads TGTGCCAGCAGCGGCTCCCAGATCTATGGCTACACCTTC. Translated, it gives CASSGSQIYGYTF. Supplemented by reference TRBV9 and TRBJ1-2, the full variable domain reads DSGVTQTPKHLITATGQRVTLRCSPRSGDLSVYWYQQSLDQGLQFLIQYYNGEERAKGNILERFSAQQFPDLHSELNLSSLELGDSALYFCASSGSQIYGYTFGSGTRLTVV.

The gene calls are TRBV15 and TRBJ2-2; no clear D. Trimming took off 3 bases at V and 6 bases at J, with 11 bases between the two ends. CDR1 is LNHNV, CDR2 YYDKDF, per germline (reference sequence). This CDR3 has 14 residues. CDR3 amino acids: CATSSPRLPGELFF. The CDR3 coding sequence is TGTGCCACCAGCAGCCCCAGACTCCCCGGGGAGCTGTTTTTT.

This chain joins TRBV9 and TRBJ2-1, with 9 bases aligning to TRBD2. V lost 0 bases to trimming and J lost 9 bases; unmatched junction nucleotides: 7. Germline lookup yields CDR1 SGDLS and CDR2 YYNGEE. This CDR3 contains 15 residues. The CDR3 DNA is TGTGCCAGCAGCGTAGGAAGGACTAGCGTTATTGAGCAGTTCTTC. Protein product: CASSVGRTSVIEQFF.

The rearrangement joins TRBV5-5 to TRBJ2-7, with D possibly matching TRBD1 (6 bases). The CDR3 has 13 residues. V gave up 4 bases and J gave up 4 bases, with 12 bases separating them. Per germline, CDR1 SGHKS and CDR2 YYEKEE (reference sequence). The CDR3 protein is CASSPGQTYEQYF. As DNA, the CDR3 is TGTGCCAGCAGCCCCGGACAGACTTACGAGCAGTACTTC.

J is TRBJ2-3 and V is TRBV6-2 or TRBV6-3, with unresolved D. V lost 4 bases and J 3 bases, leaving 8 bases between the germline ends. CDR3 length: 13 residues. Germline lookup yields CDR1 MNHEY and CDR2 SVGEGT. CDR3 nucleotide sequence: TGTGCCAGCAGTTCAAACATTACAGATACGCAGTATTTT. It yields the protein CASSSNITDTQYF.

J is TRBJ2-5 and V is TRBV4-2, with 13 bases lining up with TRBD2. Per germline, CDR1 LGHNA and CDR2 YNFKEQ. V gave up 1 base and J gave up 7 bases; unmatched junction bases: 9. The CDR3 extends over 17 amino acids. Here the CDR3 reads CASSQGTSGGTLGTQYF. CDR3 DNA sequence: TGTGCCAGCAGCCAAGGGACTAGCGGGGGTACTCTCGGGACCCAGTACTTC.

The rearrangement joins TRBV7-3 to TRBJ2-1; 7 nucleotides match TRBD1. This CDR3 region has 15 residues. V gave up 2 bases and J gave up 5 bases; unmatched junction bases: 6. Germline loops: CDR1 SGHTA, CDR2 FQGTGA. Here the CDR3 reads CASSLWDRWDNEQFF. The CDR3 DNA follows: TGTGCCAGCAGCTTATGGGACAGATGGGACAATGAGCAGTTCTTC.

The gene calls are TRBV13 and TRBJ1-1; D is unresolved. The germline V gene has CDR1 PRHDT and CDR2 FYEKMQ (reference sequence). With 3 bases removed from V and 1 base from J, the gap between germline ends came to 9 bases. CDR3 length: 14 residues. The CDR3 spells CASSFRGSNTEAFF. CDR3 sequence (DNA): TGTGCCAGCAGCTTCCGGGGATCGAACACTGAAGCTTTCTTT.

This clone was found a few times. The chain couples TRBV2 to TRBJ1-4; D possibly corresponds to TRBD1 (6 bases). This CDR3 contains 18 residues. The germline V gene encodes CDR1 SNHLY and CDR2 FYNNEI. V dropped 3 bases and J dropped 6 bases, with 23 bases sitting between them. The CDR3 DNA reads TGTGCCAGCAGTGATTCGGGGGGCTGGCTGGGGGTGGATGAAAAACTGTTTTTT. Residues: CASSDSGGWLGVDEKLFF.

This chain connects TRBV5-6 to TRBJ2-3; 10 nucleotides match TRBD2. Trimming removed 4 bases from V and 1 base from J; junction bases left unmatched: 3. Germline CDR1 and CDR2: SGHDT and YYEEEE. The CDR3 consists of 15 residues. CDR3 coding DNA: TGTGCCAGCAGCCCGGGGACTAGCGGCACAGATACGCAGTATTTT. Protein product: CASSPGTSGTDTQYF.

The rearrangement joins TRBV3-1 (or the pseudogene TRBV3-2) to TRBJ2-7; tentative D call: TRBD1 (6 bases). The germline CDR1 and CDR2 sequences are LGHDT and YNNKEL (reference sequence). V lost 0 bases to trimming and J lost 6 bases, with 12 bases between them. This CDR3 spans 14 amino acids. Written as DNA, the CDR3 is TGTGCCAGCAGCCAAGAAGGGGGTGGATTCGAGCAGTACTTC. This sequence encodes CASSQEGGGFEQYF.

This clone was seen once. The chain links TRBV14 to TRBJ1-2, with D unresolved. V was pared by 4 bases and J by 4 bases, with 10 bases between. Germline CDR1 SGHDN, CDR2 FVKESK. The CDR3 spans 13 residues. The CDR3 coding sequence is TGTGCCAGCAGCCCTGGTCCGGGCTATGGCTACACCTTC. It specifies CASSPGPGYGYTF.

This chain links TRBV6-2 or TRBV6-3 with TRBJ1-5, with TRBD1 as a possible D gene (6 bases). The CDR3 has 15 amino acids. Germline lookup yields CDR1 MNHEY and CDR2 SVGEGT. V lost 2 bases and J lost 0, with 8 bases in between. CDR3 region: CASSYGTPSNQPQHF. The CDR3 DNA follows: TGTGCCAGCAGTTACGGGACACCTAGCAATCAGCCCCAGCATTTT.

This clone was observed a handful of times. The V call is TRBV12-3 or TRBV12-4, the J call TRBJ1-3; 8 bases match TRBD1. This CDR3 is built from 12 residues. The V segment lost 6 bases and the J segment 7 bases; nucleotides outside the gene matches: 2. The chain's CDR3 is CASRDRDNTIYF. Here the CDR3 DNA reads TGTGCCAGCAGGGACAGGGATAACACCATATATTTT.

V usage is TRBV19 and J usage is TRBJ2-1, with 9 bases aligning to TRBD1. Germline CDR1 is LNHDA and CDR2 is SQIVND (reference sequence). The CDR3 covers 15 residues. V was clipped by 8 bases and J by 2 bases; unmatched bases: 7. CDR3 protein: CASYPGDRAYNEQFF. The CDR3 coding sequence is TGTGCCAGTTATCCGGGGGACAGGGCCTACAATGAGCAGTTCTTC. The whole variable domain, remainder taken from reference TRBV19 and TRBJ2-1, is DGGITQSPKYLFRKEGQNVTLSCEQNLNHDAMYWYRQDPGQGLRLIYYSQIVNDFQKGDIAEGYSVSREKKESFPLTVTSAQKNPTAFYLCASYPGDRAYNEQFFGPGTRLTVL.

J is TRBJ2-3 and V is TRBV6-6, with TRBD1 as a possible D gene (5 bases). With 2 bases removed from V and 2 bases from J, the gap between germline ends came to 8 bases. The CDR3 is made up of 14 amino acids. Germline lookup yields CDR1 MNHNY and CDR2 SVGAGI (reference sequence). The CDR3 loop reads CASSYTDTTDTQYF. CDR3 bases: TGTGCCAGCAGTTACACGGACACCACAGATACGCAGTATTTT.

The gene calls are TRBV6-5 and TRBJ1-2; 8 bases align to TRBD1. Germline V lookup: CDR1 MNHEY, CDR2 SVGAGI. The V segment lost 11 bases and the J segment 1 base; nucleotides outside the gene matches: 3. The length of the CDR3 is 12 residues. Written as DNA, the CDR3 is TGTGCCTTAGGACAGGGTAACTATGGCTACACCTTC. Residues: CALGQGNYGYTF.